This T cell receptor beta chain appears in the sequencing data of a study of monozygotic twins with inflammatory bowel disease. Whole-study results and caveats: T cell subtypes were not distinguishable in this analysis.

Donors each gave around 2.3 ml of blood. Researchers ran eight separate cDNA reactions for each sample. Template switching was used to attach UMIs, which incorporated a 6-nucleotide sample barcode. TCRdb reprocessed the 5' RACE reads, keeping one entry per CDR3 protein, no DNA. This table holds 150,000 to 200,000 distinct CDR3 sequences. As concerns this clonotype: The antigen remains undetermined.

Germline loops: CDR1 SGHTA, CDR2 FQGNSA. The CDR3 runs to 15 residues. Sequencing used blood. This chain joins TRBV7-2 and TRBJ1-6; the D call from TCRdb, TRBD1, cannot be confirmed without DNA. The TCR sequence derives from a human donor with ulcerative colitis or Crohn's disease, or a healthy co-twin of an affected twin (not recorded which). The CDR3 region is CASSPGTVNNSPLHF.